This entry describes one T cell receptor (beta chain). The sample belongs to a study of blood T cell repertoires in COVID-19. V was trimmed by 4 bases and J by 5 bases, leaving 4 bases between them. CDR3 size: 11 residues. Per the authors' pipeline: The authors estimated nucleated cell counts from reference gene primer amplification. This table comes from immunoSEQ multiplex PCR, and its TCRdb copy is limited to in-frame clones, with some not included. From that table come the V and J calls and clone size; the DNA was used to work out D and trimming. The table includes some 180,000 clones, 84% detected once.

The clonotype was recovered from a woman older than 75 with COVID-19, enrolled during active disease. The sample consisted of peripheral blood. V gene TRBV12-3 or TRBV12-4 combines with J gene TRBJ2-3; D is ambiguous. The CDR3 DNA follows: TGTGCCAGCAGTTCCGGAGATACGCAGTATTTT. Protein product: CASSSGDTQYF.